The present T cell receptor beta chain was sequenced within a study of T cell responses to AZD1222 COVID-19 vaccine. As for the study in general: Pooling covered second doses at about 4 or about 12 weeks. Study conclusions and caveats: There were repertoire samples only from the period after the peak T cell response. Donors in the cohort were predominantly white British and more often female, and clonal diversity was possibly underestimated. Baseline antibody screening turned up just six seropositive AZD1222 recipients.

The germline CDR1 and CDR2 sequences are SGHTS and YDEGEE. The CDR3 extends over 14 amino acids. The ends were cut back, 0 bases at V and 5 bases at J, with 9 bases in the middle. As to this clone: The target antigen is unknown.

Assay used: immunoSEQ multiplex PCR; TCRdb lists only in-frame clones, some missing. The table has around 50,000 clones, around 84% seen once. This TCR came from an adult in good health. The sequencing here drew on peripheral blood, taken on day 0 of AZD1222 vaccination. This sequence joins TRBV5-8 and TRBJ1-5, with no clear D. This CDR3 reads CASSLETSYQPQHF. CDR3 sequence (DNA): TGTGCCAGCAGCTTGGAGACAAGCTATCAGCCCCAGCATTTT.